These 19 T cell receptor beta chains were sequenced from one sample in a study of T-cell reconstitution after alpha-beta-depleted transplantation in children (dated by TCRdb to the mid-2010s). Libraries came from PCR. Sequencing relied on an Illumina HiSeq 2500. TCR library preparation used molecular barcoding, with unique molecular identifiers applied to normalize quantification of the TCRbeta repertoire. TCRdb reran the public reads through fastp at Q25 and MiXCR, keeping productive beta chains. Merged by CDR3 protein, the rows form single entries marked with the most common genes and DNA. Across this sample there are around 400,000 distinct CDR3 sequences, with about a tenth seen only once. The biggest ten clones account for roughly 6% of the sample. The sequences come from PBMCs from the stem cell graft donor, collected from the stem cell graft. These receptors were collected from a human donor who donated a stem cell graft to a child with acute myeloid leukemia.

At least ten counts were recorded for this clonotype. V is TRBV10-3 and J is TRBJ2-1; 10 bases map to TRBD2. This CDR3 has 14 amino acids. The germline V gene encodes CDR1 ENHRY and CDR2 SYGVKD. J was trimmed by 8 bases and V by 8 bases; bases with no gene match: 9. Here the CDR3 DNA reads TGTGCCATCCCCGGAGCGGGGGGGCACGATGAGCAGTTCTTC. Its translation: CAIPGAGGHDEQFF.

This clonotype has just a few counts. This chain uses TRBV29-1 with TRBJ2-7; 11 nucleotides align to TRBD1. CDR1 and CDR2 (germline): SQVTM, ANQGSEA. The junction had 7 bases not matched to a gene; V was cut back by 4 bases and J by 2 bases. The CDR3 contains 15 residues. This chain's CDR3 is CSVVLLGQGAYEQYF. Written as DNA, the CDR3 is TGCAGCGTTGTTCTTTTGGGACAGGGGGCCTACGAGCAGTACTTC.

In this sample, this clonotype turned up a few times. The rearrangement joins TRBV20-1 to TRBJ2-7; D call uncertain. Deletions cut 3 bases from V and 0 bases from J, with 6 bases between. Germline CDR1 is DFQATT and CDR2 is SNEGSKA (reference sequence). The CDR3 sequence is 12 residues long. DNA for the CDR3: TGCAGTGCTAGGGACCTCTCCTACGAGCAGTACTTC. It specifies CSARDLSYEQYF.

The CDR3 nucleotides are TGTGCCAGCAGTGAAAGAGTCAGGGGGACAGATACGCAGTATTTT. Translated: CASSERVRGTDTQYF. J is TRBJ2-3 and V is TRBV6-1; TRBD1 matches 7 bases. The CDR3 consists of 15 residues. In germline, CDR1 is MNHNS, CDR2 SASEGT. V shed 2 bases, J shed 3 bases, and the junction held 5 bases outside the gene matches.

The chain uses TRBV6-5 and TRBJ1-2, with no clear D. V was trimmed by 4 bases and J by 4 bases, leaving 13 bases between them. Germline-derived CDR1 and CDR2 are MNHEY and SVGAGI. The CDR3 sequence is 14 residues long. This chain's CDR3 is CASSSPQSIYGYTF. The CDR3 DNA reads TGTGCCAGCAGTTCCCCACAGTCTATCTATGGCTACACCTTC.

The chain carries TRBV20-1 and TRBJ1-5, with a weak D call TRBD1 (5 bases). This CDR3 is built from 17 residues. Trimming removed 0 bases at V and 2 bases at J, with 17 bases between. Germline assignment: CDR1 DFQATT and CDR2 SNEGSKA (reference sequence). The CDR3 is CSARDGGGFQGNQPQHF. The DNA of the CDR3 is TGCAGTGCTAGAGATGGGGGAGGGTTTCAGGGCAATCAGCCCCAGCATTTT.

The sample holds a few counts of this clonotype. The CDR3 loop is CASSPAEWTQYF. The CDR3 nucleotides read TGTGCCAGCTCACCAGCGGAGTGGACCCAGTACTTC. The gene calls are TRBV18 and TRBJ2-5; no clear D. Trimming pared 2 bases from V and 7 bases from J, leaving 8 bases between. Germline CDR1 KGHSH, CDR2 LQKENI. The CDR3 spans 12 residues.

In this sample, this clonotype turned up many times. The chain is built from TRBV19 and TRBJ1-1, with D maybe TRBD1 (5 bases). CDR1 is LNHDA, CDR2 SQIVND, per germline (reference sequence). The CDR3 runs to 14 residues. V lost 5 bases to trimming and J lost 4 bases, with 14 bases between them. DNA for the CDR3: TGTGCCAGTAGTCCCCGGGGGGGGATCACTGAAGCTTTCTTT. This encodes CASSPRGGITEAFF.

This clonotype was seen more than once but under ten times. V usage is TRBV20-1 and J usage is TRBJ2-7, with 10 bases lining up with TRBD2. V shed 4 bases and J 4 bases; nucleotides not matched to a gene: 10. The CDR3 sequence is 15 residues long. The germline gives CDR1 DFQATT, CDR2 SNEGSKA (reference sequence). In nucleotides, the CDR3 is TGCAGTGCTATCGTGTCTAGCGGGAGTGAGTACGAGCAGTACTTC. Its translation: CSAIVSSGSEYEQYF.

This rearrangement joins TRBV21-1 to TRBJ1-5; the D call in the table, TRBD1, was not verified against the DNA. TRBV21-1 represents a pseudogene. The CDR3 consists of 19 residues. CDR3 sequence reads: CASSNGPLGTFYSNQPQHF. The CDR3 region has the DNA TGTGCCAGCAGCAATGGCCCTCTCGGGACATTTTATAGCAATCAGCCCCAGCATTTT.

The gene calls are TRBV29-1 and TRBJ1-2; D remains unclear. The CDR3 contains 12 residues. Per germline, CDR1 SQVTM and CDR2 ANQGSEA. Trimming took 3 bases from V and 7 from J, leaving 12 bases between them. CDR3 sequence (DNA): TGCAGCGTTGAGGCCTCCAACCTTGGCTACACCTTC. Amino acids: CSVEASNLGYTF. The complete variable domain, with remaining parts taken from reference TRBV29-1 and TRBJ1-2, reads SAVISQKPSRDICQRGTSLTIQCQVDSQVTMMFWYRQQPGQSLTLIATANQGSEATYESGFVIDKFPISRPNLTFSTLTVSNMSPEDSSIYLCSVEASNLGYTFGSGTRLTVV.

The chain carries TRBV10-2 and TRBJ2-1; 7 bases agree with TRBD2. The length of the CDR3 is 15 residues. CDR1 WSHSY and CDR2 SAAADI come from the germline V gene. With 3 bases clipped from V and 3 bases from J, the junction kept 5 bases outside the gene matches. CDR3 region: CASSETGGYYNEQFF. The CDR3 nucleotides are TGCGCCAGCAGTGAAACGGGGGGATACTACAATGAGCAGTTCTTC.

This chain connects TRBV6-6 to TRBJ1-2; D is possibly TRBD1 (5 bases). Trimming stripped 3 bases from V and 9 bases from J, with 14 bases between. CDR1 is MNHNY, CDR2 SVGAGI, per germline (reference sequence). The CDR3 totals 13 residues. CDR3 sequence: CASSYGGDGRYTF. The CDR3 DNA reads as TGTGCCAGCAGTTATGGGGGTGACGGCCGCTACACCTTC.

As for this clonotype: The junction and the germline gene differ at one end; a read error may be behind it. The rearrangement uses TRBV10-3 and TRBJ2-5, with D possibly matching TRBD2 (7 bases). The germline V gene encodes CDR1 ENHRY and CDR2 SYGVKD. The CDR3 is 14 residues long. The CDR3, as DNA: TGTGCCACCAGTGAAAGGGGGGGTTCCGTGGTCCAGTACTTC. It specifies CATSERGGSVVQYF.

This clonotype was observed many times. The chain has TRBV29-1 and TRBJ1-6; TRBD1 agrees at 9 bases. Per germline, CDR1 SQVTM and CDR2 ANQGSEA. CDR3 length equals 15 residues. V gave up 7 bases and J gave up 6 bases; unmatched junction bases: 10. In DNA form, the CDR3 reads TGCAGCGAACCGGGACAGGGAGTTAGTAATTCACCCCTCCACTTT. As protein: CSEPGQGVSNSPLHF. Full variable domain (remainder filled in from reference TRBV29-1 and TRBJ1-6): SAVISQKPSRDICQRGTSLTIQCQVDSQVTMMFWYRQQPGQSLTLIATANQGSEATYESGFVIDKFPISRPNLTFSTLTVSNMSPEDSSIYLCSEPGQGVSNSPLHFGNGTRLTVT.

This clonotype was counted only a few times. This rearrangement joins TRBV29-1 to TRBJ2-3; 9 positions match TRBD1. V lost 4 bases, J lost 6 bases, and 8 bases stayed unmatched. Germline values: CDR1 SQVTM, CDR2 ANQGSEA. The CDR3 covers 14 residues. This chain's CDR3 is CSVVTGGAGDTQYF. The CDR3, as DNA: TGCAGCGTTGTCACAGGGGGCGCTGGGGATACGCAGTATTTT.

This rearrangement joins TRBV10-3 to TRBJ2-7, with D maybe TRBD2 (5 bases). V lost 4 bases, J lost 6 bases, and 16 bases lay in between. Germline V gene lookup returns CDR1 ENHRY and CDR2 SYGVKD. This CDR3 has 14 residues. CDR3 residues: CAISGRRPGVEQYF. CDR3 nucleotides: TGTGCCATCAGTGGACGGAGGCCCGGGGTCGAGCAGTACTTC.

V usage is TRBV20-1 and J usage is TRBJ1-5; D ambiguous. CDR3 length: 16 residues. Trimming removed 3 bases from V and 0 bases from J, with 15 bases in between. The germline CDR1 and CDR2 sequences are DFQATT and SNEGSKA (reference sequence). The CDR3 DNA is TGCAGTGCTAGCTCCCCGCGGCAGGATAGCAATCAGCCCCAGCATTTT. It yields the protein CSASSPRQDSNQPQHF.

This clonotype was counted between two and nine times. This chain uses TRBV2 with TRBJ2-3, with D unclear. V was pared by 7 bases and J by 1 base, with 15 bases between. This CDR3 has 15 residues. Germline V gene sequence: CDR1 SNHLY, CDR2 FYNNEI. The CDR3 protein is CASKASDRGTDTQYF. The DNA for the CDR3 is TGTGCCAGCAAGGCCTCAGATCGGGGCACAGATACGCAGTATTTT.